Each of the 26 T cell receptor beta chains below was sequenced from the same sample in a study of regulatory T cells in long-lasting Graves disease. Time point in this sample: newly diagnosed GD, antithyroid drugs for less than 3 months. PBMC RNA served as the TCR library source. Both iRepertoire HTBI primers and Arm-PCR of CDR3 regions were used to build the TCR beta libraries. TCRdb processed the multiplex PCR reads anew with MiXCR; each CDR3 protein has one entry. The table lists a few hundred thousand distinct CDR3 sequences, approximately 20% of them singletons. The source was peripheral blood mononuclear cells (PBMCs), collected at new diagnosis, from a patient treated with antithyroid drugs. These receptor sequences come from a female donor with Graves disease.

This clonotype was observed many times. The rearrangement uses TRBV30 and TRBJ2-5; D is possibly TRBD1 or TRBD2 (5 bases each). The germline V and J ends were trimmed by 0 bases and 3 bases, with 14 bases remaining between them. The CDR3 loop spans 15 amino acids. Germline lookup yields CDR1 GTSNPN and CDR2 SVGIG (reference sequence). The CDR3 DNA reads TGTGCCTGGAGTGTACGGGCAGGGACCAAAGAGACCCAGTACTTC. It is translated as CAWSVRAGTKETQYF.

The sample holds many counts of this clonotype. The V and J genes are TRBV6-2 or TRBV6-3 and TRBJ1-1; 8 positions match TRBD1. Germline trimming cut 6 bases from V and 6 bases from J; bases unmatched to any gene: 6. Germline-derived CDR1 and CDR2 are MNHEY and SVGEGT. This CDR3 is 13 amino acids long. In DNA, the CDR3 is TGTGCCAGCAGAAGACAGGGGTCGGCTGAAGCTTTCTTT. Its protein product is CASRRQGSAEAFF.

In this sample, this clonotype turned up many times. This chain joins TRBV20-1 and TRBJ2-1, with 11 bases matching TRBD2. The CDR3 covers 15 residues. Germline lookup yields CDR1 DFQATT and CDR2 SNEGSKA (reference sequence). J gave up 3 bases and V 0 bases, and 1 base lay outside the gene matches. CDR3 sequence (DNA): TGCAGTGCTAGAGACCTAGCGGGGGGCTACAATGAGCAGTTCTTC. It codes for CSARDLAGGYNEQFF.

In its sample, this clonotype was seen many times. The chain combines TRBV20-1 with TRBJ2-1; no firm D call. Trimming left V 1 base short and J 5 bases short, with 9 bases between. Germline V gene lookup returns CDR1 DFQATT and CDR2 SNEGSKA (reference sequence). There are 13 residues in the CDR3. CDR3: CSARGSVNNEQFF. In nucleotides, the CDR3 is TGCAGTGCTAGAGGAAGTGTGAACAATGAGCAGTTCTTC.

This clonotype was seen at least ten times. The chain carries TRBV20-1 and TRBJ2-5; D perhaps matches TRBD1 (6 bases). Germline-derived CDR1 and CDR2 are DFQATT and SNEGSKA (reference sequence). Trimming took off 0 bases at V and 4 bases at J, with 18 bases between the two ends. The CDR3 has 16 amino acids. The CDR3 DNA sequence: TGCAGTGCTAGAGATATCTGGCAGGGGATGTTAGAGACCCAGTACTTC. Translated, it gives CSARDIWQGMLETQYF.

There are many counts of this clonotype. This chain connects TRBV20-1 to TRBJ2-1, with D unclear. The CDR3 sequence is 11 residues long. Per the germline V gene, CDR1 is DFQATT and CDR2 is SNEGSKA (reference sequence). Trimming shortened V by 6 bases and J by 9 bases, and 12 bases separated the two germline ends. CDR3 protein: CSALILGEQFF. In DNA form, the CDR3 reads TGCAGTGCCCTCATATTGGGTGAGCAGTTCTTC.

This clonotype was detected ten times or more. The V call is TRBV29-1, the J call TRBJ1-1; 8 nucleotides align to TRBD1. This CDR3 has 14 amino acids. Germline CDR1 is SQVTM and CDR2 is ANQGSEA. V trimming: 6 bases; J trimming: 4 bases; junction bases outside the gene matches: 10. CDR3 sequence reads: CSVARGRLGTEAFF. CDR3 DNA sequence: TGCAGCGTAGCCAGGGGGCGGCTGGGCACTGAAGCTTTCTTT. Drawing the rest from reference TRBV29-1 and TRBJ1-1, the complete variable domain is SAVISQKPSRDICQRGTSLTIQCQVDSQVTMMFWYRQQPGQSLTLIATANQGSEATYESGFVIDKFPISRPNLTFSTLTVSNMSPEDSSIYLCSVARGRLGTEAFFGQGTRLTVV.

In this sample, this clonotype turned up many times. This chain links TRBV5-1 with TRBJ2-1; D ambiguous. Between the trimmed V and J ends, which lost 2 bases and 9 bases, there was a span of 9 bases. CDR1 is SGHRS, CDR2 YFSETQ, per germline. This CDR3 has 12 residues. CDR3 sequence (DNA): TGCGCCAGCAGCTTCGCCTCAGGTGAGCAGTTCTTC. Protein: CASSFASGEQFF.

This clonotype was seen ten or more times. The rearrangement joins TRBV7-6 to TRBJ2-1; TRBD2 matches 7 bases. Germline values: CDR1 SGHVS, CDR2 FNYEAQ. After removal of 1 base from V and 6 bases from J, the junction contained 9 bases not matched to a gene. The CDR3 loop spans 16 amino acids. The CDR3 region has the DNA TGTGCCAGCAGCTTAGGAGCGGGATCTCCACTCAATGAGCAGTTCTTC. It yields the protein CASSLGAGSPLNEQFF.

The sample holds a few counts of this clonotype. The chain recombines TRBV24-1 with TRBJ2-7; a possible D gene is TRBD1 (5 bases). Germline loops: CDR1 KGHDR, CDR2 SFDVKD. V was trimmed by 4 bases and J by 3 bases, leaving 9 bases between them. There are 13 residues in the CDR3. CDR3 DNA: TGTGCCACCAGTGAAGTTGACAGCTACGAGCAGTACTTC. Encoded protein: CATSEVDSYEQYF.

In its sample, this clonotype was seen many times. This chain joins TRBV19 and TRBJ2-7; 7 nucleotides line up with TRBD2. The CDR3 runs to 15 residues. J was trimmed by 4 bases and V by 3 bases; bases with no gene match: 9. Germline CDR1 reads LNHDA; CDR2 reads SQIVND (reference sequence). The CDR3 DNA follows: TGTGCCAGTAGTATTTTTCTAGCGGAAGCGTACGAGCAGTACTTC. This encodes CASSIFLAEAYEQYF.

This clonotype has a count of ten or more. The J gene is TRBJ2-1, the V gene TRBV7-2; 8 bases fit TRBD2. From germline, CDR1 is SGHTA and CDR2 FQGNSA. Trimming took 5 bases from V and 5 from J; bases not matched to a gene: 8. The CDR3 is made up of 15 amino acids. The CDR3 DNA reads TGTGCCAGCAGCCTTTCGGGGGGGGGCGACAATGAGCAGTTCTTC. Translating it yields CASSLSGGGDNEQFF.

This clonotype was seen ten or more times. This chain links TRBV6-2 or TRBV6-3 with TRBJ1-2, with unresolved D. Germline V gives CDR1 MNHEY, CDR2 SVGEGT. The V end lost 3 bases, the J end lost 8 bases, and 13 bases lay between the germline ends. The CDR3 totals 13 residues. The CDR3 protein is CASSYYAGLGYTF. The CDR3 DNA reads TGTGCCAGCAGTTATTACGCGGGTTTGGGCTACACCTTC.

This clonotype was recorded many times. This chain uses TRBV30 with TRBJ1-3, with D uncertain. The CDR3 has 15 amino acids. Germline CDR1 reads GTSNPN; CDR2 reads SVGIG (reference sequence). Trimming took 0 bases from V and 0 from J, leaving 9 bases between them. The CDR3 spells CAWSVTGYSGNTIYF. DNA of the CDR3: TGTGCCTGGAGTGTAACGGGGTACTCTGGAAACACCATATATTTT. Looking up the rest from reference TRBV30 and TRBJ1-3 gives the full variable domain: SQTIHQWPATLVQPVGSPLSLECTVEGTSNPNLYWYRQAAGRGLQLLFYSVGIGQISSEVPQNLSASRPQDRQFILSSKKLLLSDSGFYLCAWSVTGYSGNTIYFGEGSWLTVV.

The sample holds many counts of this clonotype. The chain has TRBV28 and TRBJ1-1; a possible D gene is TRBD1 (6 bases). With 4 bases removed from V and 0 bases from J, the gap between germline ends came to 6 bases. The CDR3 is 13 amino acids. Looked up from germline, CDR1 is MDHEN and CDR2 is SYDVKM. The CDR3 DNA reads TGTGCCAGCAGTTGGGGGCTGAACACTGAAGCTTTCTTT. Translating gives CASSWGLNTEAFF.

This clonotype was recorded many times. The DNA for the CDR3 is TGTGCCAGCAGGGAATTCCCGGGGTCGTATTTT. Protein: CASREFPGSYF. The J gene is TRBJ2-3, the V gene TRBV2, with D possibly TRBD2 on 5 matching bases. Germline V lookup: CDR1 SNHLY, CDR2 FYNNEI. The ends were cut back, 6 bases at V and 14 bases at J, with 15 bases in the middle. CDR3 length: 11 amino acids.

This clonotype was observed once. The chain couples TRBV10-2 to TRBJ2-7; 7 nucleotides agree with TRBD2. The CDR3 spans 13 residues. V shed 5 bases and J 7 bases; nucleotides not matched to a gene: 8. Germline loops: CDR1 WSHSY, CDR2 SAAADI. Here the CDR3 reads CASSSGDTWEQYF. CDR3 nucleotides: TGCGCCAGCAGTAGCGGGGATACGTGGGAGCAGTACTTC.

A few counts support this clonotype. The V gene is TRBV4-2, the J gene TRBJ2-7; 13 bases agree with TRBD2. With 2 bases clipped from V and 2 bases from J, the junction kept 0 bases outside the gene matches. CDR3 length: 15 residues. Germline V gene lookup returns CDR1 LGHNA and CDR2 YNFKEQ. DNA of the CDR3: TGTGCCAGCAGCCAAACTAGCGGGAGGGCCTACGAGCAGTACTTC. It specifies CASSQTSGRAYEQYF.

The table lists this clonotype with many counts. The rearrangement uses TRBV19 and TRBJ1-2; TRBD1 might be the D (5 bases). This CDR3 has 13 residues. From germline, CDR1 is LNHDA and CDR2 SQIVND (reference sequence). The V end lost 6 bases, the J end lost 5 bases, and 13 bases lay between the germline ends. Here the CDR3 reads CASSLQEKYGYTF. CDR3 coding DNA: TGTGCCAGTAGCTTACAGGAAAAGTATGGCTACACCTTC.

There are many counts of this clonotype. The rearrangement joins TRBV6-1 to TRBJ2-3, with 9 bases fitting TRBD1. Germline lookup yields CDR1 MNHNS and CDR2 SASEGT. The CDR3 contains 19 residues. The J segment lost 0 bases and the V segment lost 6 bases, leaving 16 bases of the junction unmatched. The CDR3 DNA follows: TGTGCCAGCAGCCCAGAACAGGGGGCGCGGGTCACTAGCACAGATACGCAGTATTTT. Encoded protein: CASSPEQGARVTSTDTQYF.

In nucleotides, the CDR3 is TGTGCCAGCAGCTTTGACAGGTCCCATGGCTACACCTTC. It translates to CASSFDRSHGYTF. The chain joins TRBV11-2 to TRBJ1-2, with a tentative D call TRBD1 (6 bases). V lost 3 bases, J lost 6 bases, and 11 bases lay in between. Germline values: CDR1 SGHAT, CDR2 FQNNGV. This CDR3 region has 13 residues. The full variable domain, rest sourced from reference TRBV11-2 and TRBJ1-2, is EAGVAQSPRYKIIEKRQSVAFWCNPISGHATLYWYQQILGQGPKLLIQFQNNGVVDDSQLPKDRFSAERLKGVDSTLKIQPAKLEDSAVYLCASSFDRSHGYTFGSGTRLTVV.

The chain employs TRBV28 and TRBJ2-1; 12 bases align to TRBD2. Germline assignment: CDR1 MDHEN and CDR2 SYDVKM. The CDR3 loop spans 16 amino acids. V shed 2 bases, J shed 10 bases, and the junction held 9 bases outside the gene matches. CDR3 loop: CASSLGRLAGESEQFF. The DNA of the CDR3 is TGTGCCAGCAGTTTAGGACGACTAGCGGGAGAATCGGAGCAGTTCTTC.

The V call is TRBV20-1, the J call TRBJ2-2; TRBD2 is a possible D gene (5 bases). This CDR3 spans 15 amino acids. V lost 0 bases and J 2 bases, leaving 10 bases between the germline ends. Germline values: CDR1 DFQATT, CDR2 SNEGSKA (reference sequence). The CDR3 reads CSARDPGINTGELFF. For the CDR3, the DNA is TGCAGTGCTAGAGATCCCGGGATAAACACCGGGGAGCTGTTTTTT.

This clonotype appeared many times. V and J are TRBV19 and TRBJ1-2, with 8 bases fitting TRBD1. Trimming at V came to 4 bases and at J to 5 bases, leaving 12 bases not matched to a gene. The CDR3 is made up of 16 amino acids. Germline assignment: CDR1 LNHDA and CDR2 SQIVND (reference sequence). CDR3 nucleotides: TGTGCCAGTAGTAAAAGCGGGGCAGGGGGCACTTATGGCTACACCTTC. This gives the protein CASSKSGAGGTYGYTF.

This clonotype was detected many times. V usage is TRBV19 and J usage is TRBJ2-1; D is unclear. Germline assignment: CDR1 LNHDA and CDR2 SQIVND (reference sequence). The CDR3 is 16 amino acids. V was trimmed by 1 base and J by 4 bases, leaving 14 bases between them. CDR3 bases: TGTGCCAGTAGTATAGGGGTCGCCGCCCGGTACAATGAGCAGTTCTTC. Translated, it gives CASSIGVAARYNEQFF.

Remarks on this clonotype: A clone one base away is much larger, so this may be a read error. The chain links TRBV6-9 to TRBJ1-1, with TRBD1 as a possible D gene (5 bases). The CDR3 runs 14 residues. The germline V gene has CDR1 MNHGY and CDR2 SVAAGI. The chain's CDR3 is CAGSSTGWGTEAFF. The CDR3 nucleotides read TGTGCCGGCAGTTCCACGGGGTGGGGGACTGAAGCTTTCTTT.